The source of this T cell receptor (beta chain) is a study of blood T cell dynamics during melanoma immunotherapy (dated by TCRdb to the early 2020s). The study in broad terms: Patients with metastatic melanoma were treated with first-line pembrolizumab or nivolumab plus ipilimumab as standard of care in the United Kingdom. To identify early correlates of response, the study profiled peripheral T cell receptor repertoires in patients with metastatic melanoma before and after one cycle of checkpoint inhibitor therapy. A training cohort was formed from consecutive patients, and a further independent group of patients from the same centre was pooled into an external validation set.

A fixed 350 ng of DNA was loaded for every bulk PBMC sample. TCR beta CDR3 sequences were amplified from genomic DNA using the immunoSEQ TCRb Assay kit according to manufacturer instructions. The KAPA Library Quantification Kit for Illumina platforms was used to quantify the pooled libraries by qPCR. Pooled libraries were clustered at 0.6-1.1 pM and sequenced on an Illumina NextSeq 500. For the original study's pipeline: TCR data were analyzed with immunoSEQ ANALYZER and the R LymphoSeq package. A rearrangement efficiency score was calculated as productive divided by the sum of productive and non-productive CDR3 sequences. Clonality was measured with the Gini coefficient and diversity with the Renyi index at alpha=1, and both measures were compared pairwise between timepoints within each patient. In LymphoSeq, clonal relatedness was computed with an edit distance of 3 and repertoire similarity was computed with the Bhattacharyya coefficient. To classify response, a linear discriminant analysis based on week-3 changes in clonality and diversity was built using the R MASS and caret packages. TCRdb stores this immuneACCESS table with in-frame sequences only. Part of the clones is absent; in the studies checked, under half of the shortfall reflects unresolved V genes, and no reason is known for the rest. The D gene and trimming were derived from the DNA, and the V and J assignments and clone size from that table. This sample is represented by around 12,000 clones; 84% of them were singletons. Of the sample, about a sixth is held by the ten largest clones.

On this clone: There is no known antigen for this receptor. No quality values exist for individual bases; no much larger clone is one base distant.

Here is what the overall study found, with its caveats: The relatively small sample size was recognized as a factor that could limit how well the results generalize. The study could not determine whether the T cell clones driving repertoire changes were melanoma-specific or reflected general immune activation. A bifurcated reorganization of the PBMC repertoire at W3, with increased clonality or increased diversity, was observed in patients who later achieved disease control, unlike in progressors.

From the cysteine through the phenylalanine, the CDR3 covers 19 amino acids. The DNA shown is the 57-base CDR3, in frame from base 1. Sequences SGDLS (CDR1) and YYNGEE (CDR2) are obtained from the germline V gene. The germline ends are 26 bases apart after V is trimmed by 5 bases and J by 0 bases. The sample's time point label is to be understood as: week 3, after first cycle of checkpoint inhibitor. Blood samples were taken before treatment (T0) and at week 3 (W3), following the first cycle of checkpoint blockade. Except for a couple of patients with rapid clinical progression, response was assessed 12 weeks after the first infusion by RECIST 1.1; disease control meant complete response, partial response or stable disease. Patients were not eligible if they had prior systemic cancer treatment, concomitant immunosuppressant therapy or synchronous other active malignancies. To track both circulating cells and T cell turnover, TCR beta was sequenced from bulk PBMC as well as from plasma cell-free DNA. PBMC were isolated from blood with Lymphoprep and SepMate tubes, followed by red cell lysis. DNA from PBMC and sorted T cell subsets was extracted with QIAamp DNA Blood Mini kits.

This clonotype was obtained from a human donor with melanoma. This specimen consisted of blood, obtained from a patient treated with checkpoint blockade. The rearrangement combines TRBV9 with TRBJ1-1; TRBD1 is a possible D gene, resting on 5 matching bases. The sequenced DNA is TGTGCCAGCAGATCCCCTCCAGGGACGACGAAAATAATGAACACTGAAGCTTTCTTT. This encodes CASRSPPGTTKIMNTEAFF.